These 10 T cell receptor beta chains were all obtained from the same sample, sequenced in a study of blood T cells in healthy people across ages (dated by TCRdb to between 2015 and 2016). Library creation used 5' RACE. TCRdb records Illumina HiSeq 2500 as the sequencer. A second roughly 7 to 11 cycle PCR used a sample-barcoded 5' primer and a J-beta primer mix. Starting from the raw public reads, TCRdb applied fastp trimming at Q25, assembled clones with MiXCR and retained in-frame beta chains. Each CDR3 protein appears once, grouped with its most common genes and DNA. Recorded for this sample are hundreds of thousands of distinct CDR3 sequences; 20% to 25% of them occurred a single time. The ten largest clones add up to approximately 3.7% of the sample. The source material was blood. The receptors derive from a man aged 70 or older in good health.

The sample holds a few counts of this clonotype. V and J are TRBV13 and TRBJ2-7; no clear D gene. V shed 4 bases and J shed 4 bases, with 8 bases lying between them. The CDR3 covers 12 residues. The germline gives CDR1 PRHDT, CDR2 FYEKMQ (reference sequence). CDR3 region: CASSWVPYEQYF. The CDR3 nucleotides read TGTGCCAGCAGCTGGGTCCCGTACGAGCAGTACTTC. The full variable domain, with the rest looked up from reference TRBV13 and TRBJ2-7, is AAGVIQSPRHLIKEKRETATLKCYPIPRHDTVYWYQQGPGQDPQFLISFYEKMQSDKGSIPDRFSAQQFSDYHSELNMSSLELGDSALYFCASSWVPYEQYFGPGTRLTVT.

The V gene is TRBV29-1, the J gene TRBJ1-1; weak D call: TRBD1 (6 bases). CDR3 length: 13 amino acids. Trimming stripped 3 bases from V and 1 base from J, with 9 bases between. Germline lookup yields CDR1 SQVTM and CDR2 ANQGSEA. The CDR3 nucleotides read TGCAGCGTTGATGGGGGCTCGAACACTGAAGCTTTCTTT. Translated: CSVDGGSNTEAFF.

The genes are TRBV29-1 and TRBJ1-2; no clear D gene. V was pared by 5 bases and J by 6 bases, with 16 bases between. This CDR3 comprises 13 residues. The V gene's germline CDR1 is SQVTM and CDR2 ANQGSEA. The CDR3 DNA is TGCAGCGTTCAGTCAGAGCTGTATAATGGCTACACCTTC. Translation: CSVQSELYNGYTF.

The chain has TRBV10-3 and TRBJ2-3; D gene ambiguous. V shed 4 bases and J shed 6 bases, with 5 bases lying between them. The germline V gene encodes CDR1 ENHRY and CDR2 SYGVKD. The CDR3 covers 11 residues. CDR3 sequence reads: CAISVSDTQYF. The CDR3 DNA follows: TGTGCCATCAGTGTGTCGGATACGCAGTATTTT.

This clonotype has ten or more counts. In DNA form, the CDR3 reads TGTGCCATCAGTGGGGGGACAGGGCCCGAAAAACTGTTTTTT. Protein sequence: CAISGGTGPEKLFF. This chain links TRBV10-3 with TRBJ1-4; 9 bases match TRBD1. This CDR3 spans 14 amino acids. Germline V gene lookup returns CDR1 ENHRY and CDR2 SYGVKD. Trimming removed 4 bases from V and 8 bases from J; junction bases left unmatched: 5.

The V call is TRBV20-1, the J call TRBJ2-1, with D uncertain. Germline CDR1 reads DFQATT; CDR2 reads SNEGSKA (reference sequence). This CDR3 is built from 10 residues. The CDR3 DNA is TGCAGCGCGTCCAACAATGAGCAGTTCTTC. This codes for CSASNNEQFF.

Ten or more counts support this clonotype. The chain is built from TRBV4-1 and TRBJ2-5; 8 positions match TRBD1. V gave up 0 bases and J gave up 5 bases; unmatched junction bases: 5. The germline CDR1 and CDR2 sequences are MGHRA and YSYEKL. The CDR3 is 15 residues long. The chain's CDR3 is CASSQDRGQLETQYF. For the CDR3, the DNA is TGCGCCAGCAGCCAAGACAGGGGGCAGTTGGAGACCCAGTACTTC.

The chain is built from TRBV6-2 or TRBV6-3 and TRBJ2-5; D is perhaps TRBD2 (6 bases). Germline CDR1 MNHEY, CDR2 SVGEGT. The CDR3 loop spans 10 amino acids. V was trimmed by 8 bases and J by 11 bases, leaving 12 bases between them. CDR3 amino acids: CASQGGKQYF. CDR3 sequence (DNA): TGTGCCAGCCAAGGAGGGAAGCAGTACTTC.

The J gene is TRBJ2-3, the V gene TRBV20-1; 10 positions match TRBD2. The CDR3 has 16 amino acids. V gave up 6 bases and J gave up 4 bases; unmatched junction bases: 13. Germline CDR1 and CDR2: DFQATT and SNEGSKA (reference sequence). This chain's CDR3 is CSAATAAGGGADTQYF. The DNA for the CDR3 is TGCAGTGCCGCCACCGCAGCGGGAGGGGGCGCAGATACGCAGTATTTT.

The chain uses TRBV9 and TRBJ1-2; no definite D call. The CDR3 is 10 amino acids. Germline V gene data show CDR1 as SGDLS and CDR2 as YYNGEE. Trimming took 8 bases from V and 5 from J, leaving 7 bases between them. CDR3 in DNA: TGTGCCAGTAGAAGTTATGGCTACACCTTC. Translation gives CASRSYGYTF.